The next 4 T cell receptor beta chains were all read from a single sample in a study of blood T cell repertoires in COVID-19. Sequencing used immunoSEQ multiplex PCR; TCRdb keeps in-frame clones, though not all of them. This repertoire shows almost 400,000 clones, around 92% found once; its top ten account for around 1.7%. Sequencing input: PBMCs or T cells enriched from blood (not recorded which). All receptors derive from a woman between 25 and 40 years old who had recovered from COVID-19.

The gene calls are TRBV28 and TRBJ2-1; D unclear. V lost 5 bases and J lost 4, with 12 bases in between. Per the germline V gene, CDR1 is MDHEN and CDR2 is SYDVKM. This CDR3 has 14 residues. CDR3 sequence reads: CASSERARYNEQFF. CDR3 DNA sequence: TGTGCCAGCAGTGAAAGAGCCAGGTACAATGAGCAGTTCTTC.

This chain joins TRBV9 and TRBJ1-5; the match to TRBD1 covers 10 bases. With V trimmed by 8 bases and J by 6 bases, 8 bases remained unmatched. The germline CDR1 and CDR2 sequences are SGDLS and YYNGEE. The CDR3 spans 14 residues. The CDR3 loop is CASGLGTGVQPQHF. The CDR3 nucleotides read TGTGCCAGTGGGTTGGGGACAGGGGTTCAGCCCCAGCATTTT.

This chain links TRBV6-5 with TRBJ1-1; TRBD1 agrees at 7 bases. Germline V CDR1 and CDR2: MNHEY, SVGAGI. This CDR3 is built from 14 residues. With 2 bases clipped from V and 10 bases from J, the junction kept 10 bases outside the gene matches. The CDR3 DNA is TGTGCCAGCAGTTACGGAACGACAGGGAGTCGAGCTTTCTTT. Its translation is CASSYGTTGSRAFF.

The rearrangement uses TRBV19 and TRBJ1-3, with 7 bases fitting TRBD1. This CDR3 region has 17 residues. Losses at the gene ends were 4 bases for V and 0 bases for J; bases not matched to a gene: 9. From germline, CDR1 is LNHDA and CDR2 SQIVND (reference sequence). CDR3 amino acids: CASSTYTGQPSGNTIYF. The CDR3 DNA reads as TGTGCCAGTAGTACCTACACGGGACAGCCCTCTGGAAACACCATATATTTT. Together with reference TRBV19 and TRBJ1-3, the CDR3 gives the full variable domain: DGGITQSPKYLFRKEGQNVTLSCEQNLNHDAMYWYRQDPGQGLRLIYYSQIVNDFQKGDIAEGYSVSREKKESFPLTVTSAQKNPTAFYLCASSTYTGQPSGNTIYFGEGSWLTVV.